This TCR beta chain is from a study of blood T cell repertoires in COVID-19. The method was immunoSEQ multiplex PCR; TCRdb's version includes in-frame clones alone and lacks a portion of them. The sample gives roughly 100,000 clones, 80% to 90% of which show up once; 3.5% is in the top ten. This CDR3 has 14 residues. CDR1 is SGHRS and CDR2 is YFSETQ in the germline V gene. Trimming at V came to 6 bases and at J to 6 bases, leaving 4 bases not matched to a gene. The receptor was derived from a woman aged 55-69 years with acute or convalescent COVID-19. This chain uses TRBV5-1 with TRBJ2-1, with 12 bases fitting TRBD2. Sequencing input: peripheral blood. CDR3 sequence (DNA): TGCGCCAGCACGACTAGCGGGAGAGGCAATGAGCAGTTCTTC. This sequence encodes CASTTSGRGNEQFF.